This T cell receptor (beta chain) is drawn from a study of blood T cell repertoires in COVID-19. Assay: immunoSEQ multiplex PCR; the TCRdb copy retains only in-frame clones and omits some. The table has about 35,000 clones, approximately 85% seen once. Germline values: CDR1 SNHLY, CDR2 FYNNEI. Trimming took off 8 bases at V and 5 bases at J, with 15 bases between the two ends. CDR3 length equals 13 residues. Sequenced: peripheral blood. The genes are TRBV2 and TRBJ1-2; D possibly corresponds to TRBD1 (5 bases). The receptor was isolated from a man between 60 and 75 years old with active or convalescent COVID-19. Here the CDR3 DNA reads TGTGCCAGCGGCCAGTGGGGCGGATATGGCTACACCTTC. The encoded protein is CASGQWGGYGYTF.